Listed below are T cell receptor beta chains from one sample, sequenced in a study of shared clonotypes between healthy human individuals. Here immunoSEQ multiplex PCR was the method, and the copy in TCRdb shows in-frame clones only, minus some. Of about 490,000 clones in the sample, over 75% were seen once. Input material: PBMCs. These receptor sequences come from a woman between 40 and 50 years old in good health. Some clones in this sample may be carry-over from other donors' samples. Both conserved end residues are part of each CDR3. The order of the fields is D gene, clone size, J gene, V gene, CDR3 protein, CDR3 DNA. The D gene is left open where the match is weak. The size of a clone is reported for some rows only, either as once, few or many, or as a class for expanded clones.

NA	NA	TRBJ1-4	TRBV30	CAWSLGESGEKLFF	TGTGCCTGGAGTCTAGGGGAGAGCGGTGAAAAACTGTTTTTT
TRBD2	NA	TRBJ2-7	TRBV11-3	CASSPSSGSTYEQYF	TGTGCCAGCAGCCCATCTAGCGGGAGTACCTACGAGCAGTACTTC
NA	NA	TRBJ1-3	TRBV25-1	CASTQGTYSGNTIYF	TGTGCCAGCACCCAAGGCACGTACTCTGGAAACACCATATATTTT
TRBD2	NA	TRBJ2-1	TRBV18	CASSPKGLAGGVDEQFF	TGTGCCAGCTCACCGAAGGGACTAGCGGGAGGGGTCGATGAGCAGTTCTTC
TRBD1	NA	TRBJ2-2	TRBV25-1	CASRQTGRSGTGELFF	TGTGCCAGCAGGCAGACAGGGCGTTCAGGGACCGGGGAGCTGTTTTTT
NA	NA	TRBJ1-1	TRBV7-3	CASSSPENPGLNTEAFF	TGTGCCAGCAGCTCTCCCGAAAACCCAGGTCTGAACACTGAAGCTTTCTTT
TRBD1	NA	TRBJ1-5	TRBV5-1	CASSDGTANNQPQHF	TGCGCCAGCAGTGACGGGACAGCAAACAATCAGCCCCAGCATTTT
NA	NA	TRBJ1-1	TRBV30	CAWSLTSRGGAFF	TGTGCCTGGAGTTTGACCTCGCGGGGAGGCGCTTTCTTT
TRBD1	NA	TRBJ1-2	TRBV19	CASSTWTGGGDGYTF	TGTGCCAGTAGTACCTGGACAGGGGGCGGGGATGGCTACACCTTC
NA	NA	TRBJ2-7	TRBV7-3	CASSLERGKGYEQYF	TGTGCCAGCAGCTTAGAGAGGGGGAAAGGGTACGAGCAGTACTTC
NA	NA	TRBJ2-2	TRBV11-3	CASSLGGAWTGELFF	TGTGCCAGCAGCTTAGGGGGGGCATGGACCGGGGAGCTGTTTTTT
TRBD1	NA	TRBJ2-4	TRBV29-1	CSVEDPGQGAEVAKNIQYF	TGCAGCGTTGAAGATCCGGGACAGGGGGCCGAGGTAGCCAAAAACATTCAGTACTTC
NA	NA	TRBJ2-7	TRBV7-2	CASSLGLLYEQYF	TGTGCCAGCAGCTTAGGCTTACTCTACGAGCAGTACTTC
NA	once	TRBJ1-4	TRBV5-1	CASSSEGQVNEKLFF	TGCGCCAGCAGCTCGGAGGGCCAGGTTAATGAAAAACTGTTTTTT
NA	NA	TRBJ2-7	TRBV28	CASSLMNYEQYF	TGTGCCAGCAGTTTAATGAACTACGAGCAGTACTTC
TRBD1	NA	TRBJ2-1	TRBV6-6	CASSYQGASNEQFF	TGTGCCAGCAGTTACCAGGGGGCTAGCAATGAGCAGTTCTTC
NA	NA	TRBJ2-7	TRBV4-2	CASSLQRASYEQYF	TGTGCCAGCAGCTTACAGCGGGCCTCCTACGAGCAGTACTTC
TRBD1	NA	TRBJ2-3	TRBV6-5	CASSLRDSLDTQYF	TGTGCCAGCAGCCTCCGGGACAGTTTAGATACGCAGTATTTT
TRBD2	few	TRBJ2-7	TRBV2	CASSQSGRMPYEQYF	TGTGCCAGCAGTCAAAGCGGGAGGATGCCCTACGAGCAGTACTTC
TRBD1	NA	TRBJ2-5	TRBV7-6	CASSFRIGDRGRETQYF	TGTGCCAGCAGCTTTCGAATAGGGGACAGGGGGCGAGAGACCCAGTACTTC
NA	NA	TRBJ1-2	TRBV28	CASSLDLKGLANYGYTF	TGTGCCAGCAGCCTTGACTTAAAAGGACTAGCTAACTATGGCTACACCTTC
TRBD2	NA	TRBJ2-5	TRBV2	CASSDGLAGGQETQYF	TGTGCCAGCAGTGACGGACTAGCGGGCGGCCAAGAGACCCAGTACTTC
NA	NA	TRBJ2-7	TRBV27	CASSLSARYEQYF	TGTGCCAGCAGTTTATCGGCGCGGTACGAGCAGTACTTC
TRBD1	NA	TRBJ1-1	TRBV18	CASSPRGGGTEAFF	TGTGCCAGCTCACCCCGAGGGGGCGGCACTGAAGCTTTCTTT
TRBD1	few	TRBJ1-2	TRBV5-6	CASSLLRTGVVGGYTF	TGTGCCAGCAGCTTACTCAGGACAGGGGTTGTTGGTGGCTACACCTTC
TRBD2	NA	TRBJ2-4	TRBV30	CAWSSGGKNIQYF	TGTGCCTGGAGTTCGGGAGGCAAAAACATTCAGTACTTC
NA	NA	TRBJ2-2	TRBV10-3	CAISETDRNTGELFF	TGTGCCATCAGTGAGACTGACAGGAACACCGGGGAGCTGTTTTTT
NA	NA	TRBJ1-1	TRBV19	CASSIVSGVTEAFF	TGTGCCAGTAGTATAGTCAGCGGGGTTACTGAAGCTTTCTTT
NA	NA	TRBJ1-4	TRBV5-1	CASSLDWTAYNEKLFF	TGCGCCAGCAGCTTGGACTGGACGGCCTATAATGAAAAACTGTTTTTT
TRBD2	NA	TRBJ2-7	TRBV4-2	CASSQDLGAGGLHAGYEQYF	TGTGCCAGCAGCCAAGATCTCGGAGCGGGAGGTCTCCACGCGGGCTACGAGCAGTACTTC
NA	NA	TRBJ1-4	TRBV19	CASSTGLSEKLFF	TGTGCCAGTAGTACGGGATTGAGTGAAAAACTGTTTTTT